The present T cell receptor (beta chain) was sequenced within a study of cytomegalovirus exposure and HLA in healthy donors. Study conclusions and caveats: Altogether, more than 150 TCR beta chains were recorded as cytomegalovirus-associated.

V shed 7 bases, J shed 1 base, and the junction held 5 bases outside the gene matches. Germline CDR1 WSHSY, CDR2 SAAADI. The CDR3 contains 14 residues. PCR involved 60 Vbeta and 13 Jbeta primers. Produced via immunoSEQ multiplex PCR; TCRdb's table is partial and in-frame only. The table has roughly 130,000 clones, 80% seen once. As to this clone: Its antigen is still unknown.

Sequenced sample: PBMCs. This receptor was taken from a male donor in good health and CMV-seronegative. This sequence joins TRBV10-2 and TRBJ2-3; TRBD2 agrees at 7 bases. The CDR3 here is CASKGLVRTDTQYF. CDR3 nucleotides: TGCGCCAGCAAAGGACTAGTTCGCACAGATACGCAGTATTTT.